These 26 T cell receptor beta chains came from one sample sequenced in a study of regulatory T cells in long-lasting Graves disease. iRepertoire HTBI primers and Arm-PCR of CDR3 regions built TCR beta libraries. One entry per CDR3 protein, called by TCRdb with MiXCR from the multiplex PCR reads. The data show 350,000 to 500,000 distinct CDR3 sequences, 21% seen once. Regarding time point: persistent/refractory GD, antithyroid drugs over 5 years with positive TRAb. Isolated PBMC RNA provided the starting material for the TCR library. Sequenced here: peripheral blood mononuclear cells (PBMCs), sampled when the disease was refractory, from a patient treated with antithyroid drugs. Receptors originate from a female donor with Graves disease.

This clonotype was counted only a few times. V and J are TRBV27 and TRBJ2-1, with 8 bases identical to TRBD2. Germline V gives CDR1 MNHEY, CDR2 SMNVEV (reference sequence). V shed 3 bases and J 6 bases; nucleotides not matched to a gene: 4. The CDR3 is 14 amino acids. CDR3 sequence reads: CASSFFGRANEQFF. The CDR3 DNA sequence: TGTGCCAGCAGTTTTTTCGGGAGGGCCAATGAGCAGTTCTTC.

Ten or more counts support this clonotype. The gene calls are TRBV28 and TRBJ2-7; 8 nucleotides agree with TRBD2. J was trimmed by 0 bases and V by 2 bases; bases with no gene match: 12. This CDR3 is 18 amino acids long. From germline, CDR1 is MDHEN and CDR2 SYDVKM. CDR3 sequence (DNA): TGTGCCAGCAGTTTACCCCAGGCGAGCGGGAGCCCCTCCTACGAGCAGTACTTC. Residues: CASSLPQASGSPSYEQYF.

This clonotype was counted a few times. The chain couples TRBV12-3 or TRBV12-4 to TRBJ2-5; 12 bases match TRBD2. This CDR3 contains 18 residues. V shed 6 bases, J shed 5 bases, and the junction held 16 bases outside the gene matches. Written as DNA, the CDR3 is TGTGCCAGCAGCCCGGGACTAGCGGGCGGCGGGGTGGATGAGACCCAGTACTTC. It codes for CASSPGLAGGGVDETQYF.

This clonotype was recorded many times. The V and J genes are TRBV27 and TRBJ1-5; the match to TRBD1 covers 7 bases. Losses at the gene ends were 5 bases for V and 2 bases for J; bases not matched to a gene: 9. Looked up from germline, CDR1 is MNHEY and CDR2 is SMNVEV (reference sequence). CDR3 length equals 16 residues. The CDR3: CASSLLGQGGNQPQHF. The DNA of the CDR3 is TGTGCCAGCAGTCTCCTCGGGCAGGGGGGCAATCAGCCCCAGCATTTT.

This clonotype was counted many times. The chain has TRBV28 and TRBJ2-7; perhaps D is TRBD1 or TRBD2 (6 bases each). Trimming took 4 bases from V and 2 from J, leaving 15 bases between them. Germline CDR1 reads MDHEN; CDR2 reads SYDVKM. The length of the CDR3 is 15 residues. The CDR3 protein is CASSSPTGAAYEQYF. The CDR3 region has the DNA TGTGCCAGCAGTTCCCCTACGGGGGCGGCCTACGAGCAGTACTTC.

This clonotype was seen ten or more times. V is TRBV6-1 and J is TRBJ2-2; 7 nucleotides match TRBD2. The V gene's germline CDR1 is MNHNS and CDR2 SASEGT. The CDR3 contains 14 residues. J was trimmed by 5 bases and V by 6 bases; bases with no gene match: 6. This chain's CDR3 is CASRGGRLTGELFF. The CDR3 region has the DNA TGTGCCAGCAGGGGCGGGAGACTGACCGGGGAGCTGTTTTTT.

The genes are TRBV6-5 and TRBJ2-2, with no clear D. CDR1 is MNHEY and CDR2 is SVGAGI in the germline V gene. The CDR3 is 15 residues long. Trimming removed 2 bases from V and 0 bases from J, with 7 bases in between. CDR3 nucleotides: TGTGCCAGCAGTTACGGTGGGTCGAACACCGGGGAGCTGTTTTTT. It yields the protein CASSYGGSNTGELFF.

The CDR3 DNA follows: TGTGCCAGCAGTTTCGTTGGGACAGACTACAATGAGCAGTTCTTC. Encoded protein: CASSFVGTDYNEQFF. The chain employs TRBV12-3 or TRBV12-4 and TRBJ2-1, with 7 bases aligning to TRBD1. V shed 3 bases and J 3 bases; nucleotides not matched to a gene: 5. This CDR3 region has 15 residues.

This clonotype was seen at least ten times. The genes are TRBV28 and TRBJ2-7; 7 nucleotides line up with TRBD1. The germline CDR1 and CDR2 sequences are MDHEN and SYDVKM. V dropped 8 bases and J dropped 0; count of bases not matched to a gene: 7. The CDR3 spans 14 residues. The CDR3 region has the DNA TGTGCCAGCGAGGCCGGGACAGACTCCTACGAGCAGTACTTC. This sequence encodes CASEAGTDSYEQYF.

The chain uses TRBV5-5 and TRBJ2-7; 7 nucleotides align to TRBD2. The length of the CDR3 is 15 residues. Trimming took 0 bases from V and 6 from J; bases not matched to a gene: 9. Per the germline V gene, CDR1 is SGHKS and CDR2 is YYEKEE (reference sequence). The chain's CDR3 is CASSLGRRAGSEQYF. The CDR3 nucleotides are TGTGCCAGCAGCTTGGGACGGCGAGCGGGGTCCGAGCAGTACTTC.

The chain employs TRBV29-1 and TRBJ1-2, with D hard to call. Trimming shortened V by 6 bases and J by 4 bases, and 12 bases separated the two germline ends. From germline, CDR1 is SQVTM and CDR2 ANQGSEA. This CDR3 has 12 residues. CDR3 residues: CSVLVLSYGYTF. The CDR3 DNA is TGCAGCGTCCTTGTCCTGAGCTATGGCTACACCTTC.

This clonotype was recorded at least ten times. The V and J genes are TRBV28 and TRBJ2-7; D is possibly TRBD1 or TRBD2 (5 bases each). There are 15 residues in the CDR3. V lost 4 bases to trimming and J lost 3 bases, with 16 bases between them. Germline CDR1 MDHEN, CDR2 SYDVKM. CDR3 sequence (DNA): TGTGCCAGCAGTTCGTCCGGGACCTCCTACTACGAGCAGTACTTC. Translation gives CASSSSGTSYYEQYF.

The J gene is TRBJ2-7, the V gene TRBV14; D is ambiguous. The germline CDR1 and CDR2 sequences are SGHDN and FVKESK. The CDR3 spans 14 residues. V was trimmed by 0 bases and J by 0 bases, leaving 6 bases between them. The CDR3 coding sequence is TGTGCCAGCAGCCAAGATTCCAACTCCTACGAGCAGTACTTC. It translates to CASSQDSNSYEQYF.

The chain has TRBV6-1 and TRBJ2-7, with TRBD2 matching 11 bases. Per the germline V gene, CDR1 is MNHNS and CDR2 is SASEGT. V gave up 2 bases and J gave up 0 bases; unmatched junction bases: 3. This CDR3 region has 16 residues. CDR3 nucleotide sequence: TGTGCCAGCAGTGAATACACTAGCGGGAGCTCCTACGAGCAGTACTTC. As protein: CASSEYTSGSSYEQYF.

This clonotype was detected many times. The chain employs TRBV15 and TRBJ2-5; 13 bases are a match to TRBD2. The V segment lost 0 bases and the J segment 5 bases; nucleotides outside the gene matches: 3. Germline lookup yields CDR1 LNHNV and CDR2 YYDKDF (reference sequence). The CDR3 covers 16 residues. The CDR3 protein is CATSRDVTSGRETQYF. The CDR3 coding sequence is TGTGCCACCAGCAGAGACGTGACTAGCGGGAGGGAGACCCAGTACTTC.

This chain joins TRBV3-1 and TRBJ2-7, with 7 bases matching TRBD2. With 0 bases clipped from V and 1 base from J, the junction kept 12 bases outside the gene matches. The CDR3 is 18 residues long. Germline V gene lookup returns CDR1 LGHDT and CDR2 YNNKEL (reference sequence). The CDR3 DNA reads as TGTGCCAGCAGCCAAGATTGGACTAGTGGAGCGACGTCCTACGAGCAGTACTTC. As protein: CASSQDWTSGATSYEQYF.

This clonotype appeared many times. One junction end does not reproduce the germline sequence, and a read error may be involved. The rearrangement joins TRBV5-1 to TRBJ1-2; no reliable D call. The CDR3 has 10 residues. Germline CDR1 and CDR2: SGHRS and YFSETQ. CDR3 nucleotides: TGTGCCAGCAGCTTGGGTAGCTACACCTTC. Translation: CASSLGSYTF.

As DNA, the CDR3 is TGTGCCAGCAGTTCAAAGGTGGCGGCTGAGCAGTTCTTC. This codes for CASSSKVAAEQFF. V gene TRBV12-3 or TRBV12-4 combines with J gene TRBJ2-1; unclear D gene. Trimming left V 4 bases short and J 9 bases short, with 13 bases between. The CDR3 is 13 amino acids.

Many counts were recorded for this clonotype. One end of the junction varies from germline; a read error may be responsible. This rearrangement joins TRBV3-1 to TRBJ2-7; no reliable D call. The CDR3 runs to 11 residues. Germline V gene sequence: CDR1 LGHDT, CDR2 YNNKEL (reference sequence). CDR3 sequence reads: CASSQSRRTIF. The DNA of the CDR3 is TGTGCCAGCAGCCAAAGTCGACGGACGATCTTC.

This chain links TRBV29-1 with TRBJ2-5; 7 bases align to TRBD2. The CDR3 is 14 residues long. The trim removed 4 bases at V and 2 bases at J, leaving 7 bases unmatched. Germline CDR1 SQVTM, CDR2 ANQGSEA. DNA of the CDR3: TGCAGCGTTGTTGTGGCGGGGGTACAAGAGACCCAGTACTTC. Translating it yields CSVVVAGVQETQYF.

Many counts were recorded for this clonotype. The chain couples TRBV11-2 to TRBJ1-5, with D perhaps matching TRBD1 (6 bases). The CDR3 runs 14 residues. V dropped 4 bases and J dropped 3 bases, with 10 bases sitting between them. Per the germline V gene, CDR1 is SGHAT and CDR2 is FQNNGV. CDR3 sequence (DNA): TGTGCCAGCAGCTCTCAGGGGACCAATCAGCCCCAGCATTTT. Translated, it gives CASSSQGTNQPQHF.

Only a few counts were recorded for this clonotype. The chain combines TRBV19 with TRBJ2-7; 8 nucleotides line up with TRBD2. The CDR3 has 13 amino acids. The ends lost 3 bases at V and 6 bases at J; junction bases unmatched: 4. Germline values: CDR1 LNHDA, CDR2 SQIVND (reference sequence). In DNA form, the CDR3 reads TGTGCCAGTAGTATGGGGACTAGTGCCGAGCAGTACTTC. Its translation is CASSMGTSAEQYF.

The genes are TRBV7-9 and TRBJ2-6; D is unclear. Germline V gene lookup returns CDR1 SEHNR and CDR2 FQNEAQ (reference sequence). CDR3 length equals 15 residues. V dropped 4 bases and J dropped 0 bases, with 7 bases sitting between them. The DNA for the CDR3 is TGTGCCAGCAGCTCAGACTTCTCTGGGGCCAACGTCCTGACTTTC. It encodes CASSSDFSGANVLTF.

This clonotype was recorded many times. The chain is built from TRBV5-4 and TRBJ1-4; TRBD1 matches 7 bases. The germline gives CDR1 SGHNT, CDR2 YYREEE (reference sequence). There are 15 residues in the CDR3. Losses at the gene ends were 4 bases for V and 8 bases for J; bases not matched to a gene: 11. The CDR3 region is CASSLGTAKGEKLFF. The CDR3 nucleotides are TGTGCCAGCAGCCTCGGGACAGCCAAGGGCGAAAAACTGTTTTTT.

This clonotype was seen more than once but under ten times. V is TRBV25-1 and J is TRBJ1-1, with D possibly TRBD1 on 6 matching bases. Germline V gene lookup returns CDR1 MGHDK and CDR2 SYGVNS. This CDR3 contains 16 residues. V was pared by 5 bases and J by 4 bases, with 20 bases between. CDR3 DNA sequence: TGTGCCAGCAGTCTCCGGGACACGAAGGAGTGCACTGAAGCTTTCTTT. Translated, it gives CASSLRDTKECTEAFF.

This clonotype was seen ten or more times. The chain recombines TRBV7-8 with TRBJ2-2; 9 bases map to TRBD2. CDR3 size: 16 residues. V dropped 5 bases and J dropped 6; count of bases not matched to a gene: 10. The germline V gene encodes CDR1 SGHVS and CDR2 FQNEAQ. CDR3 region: CASSQSSGIRSGELFF. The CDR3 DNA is TGTGCCAGCAGCCAATCTAGCGGGATACGCTCCGGGGAGCTGTTTTTT.